This T cell receptor (beta chain) came from a study of blood T cell repertoires in COVID-19. Study information: T cells, B-cell-depleted T cells, or PBMCs provided the cDNA or gDNA that served as material.

The CDR3 totals 13 residues. Germline CDR1 is DFQATT and CDR2 is SNEGSKA (reference sequence). V was cut by 3 bases and J by 0 bases, with 8 bases left in between. Generated by immunoSEQ multiplex PCR, the TCRdb table keeps only in-frame clones and is missing some. The sample shows approximately 200,000 clones, roughly 90% of them seen only once. Sequencing was done on a sample of peripheral blood. This TCR was sampled from a woman aged 60-75 years with acute or convalescent COVID-19. The chain recombines TRBV20-1 with TRBJ1-2; D remains unclear. The CDR3 protein is CSASLSANYGYTF. CDR3 nucleotides: TGCAGTGCTAGTTTATCAGCTAACTATGGCTACACCTTC.